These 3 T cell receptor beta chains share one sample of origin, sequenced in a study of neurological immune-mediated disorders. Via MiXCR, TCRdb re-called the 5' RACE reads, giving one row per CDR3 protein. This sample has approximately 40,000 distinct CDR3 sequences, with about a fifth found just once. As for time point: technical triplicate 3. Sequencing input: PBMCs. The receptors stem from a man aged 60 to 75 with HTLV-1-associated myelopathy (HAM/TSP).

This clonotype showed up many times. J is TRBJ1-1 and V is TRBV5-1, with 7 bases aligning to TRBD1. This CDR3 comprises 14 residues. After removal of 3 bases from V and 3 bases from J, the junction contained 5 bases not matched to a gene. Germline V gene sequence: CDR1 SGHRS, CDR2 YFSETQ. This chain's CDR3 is CASSWTTGDTEAFF. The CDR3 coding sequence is TGCGCCAGCAGCTGGACCACAGGGGACACTGAAGCTTTCTTT.

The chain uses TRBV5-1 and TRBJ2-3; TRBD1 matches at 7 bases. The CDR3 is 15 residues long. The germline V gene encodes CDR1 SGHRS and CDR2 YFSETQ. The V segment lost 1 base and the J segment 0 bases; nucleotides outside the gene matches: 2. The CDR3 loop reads CASSLRTGSTDTQYF. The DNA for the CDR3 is TGCGCCAGCAGCTTGCGGACAGGCAGCACAGATACGCAGTATTTT. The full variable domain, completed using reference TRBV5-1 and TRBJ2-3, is KAGVTQTPRYLIKTRGQQVTLSCSPISGHRSVSWYQQTPGQGLQFLFEYFSETQRNKGNFPGRFSGRQFSNSRSEMNVSTLELGDSALYLCASSLRTGSTDTQYFGPGTRLTVL.

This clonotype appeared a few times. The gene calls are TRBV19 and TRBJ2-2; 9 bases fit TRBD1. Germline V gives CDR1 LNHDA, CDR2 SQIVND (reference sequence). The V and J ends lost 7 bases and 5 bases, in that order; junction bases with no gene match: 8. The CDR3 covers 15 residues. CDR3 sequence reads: CASIVGQGYTGELFF. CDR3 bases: TGTGCCAGTATCGTGGGACAGGGCTATACCGGGGAGCTGTTTTTT.